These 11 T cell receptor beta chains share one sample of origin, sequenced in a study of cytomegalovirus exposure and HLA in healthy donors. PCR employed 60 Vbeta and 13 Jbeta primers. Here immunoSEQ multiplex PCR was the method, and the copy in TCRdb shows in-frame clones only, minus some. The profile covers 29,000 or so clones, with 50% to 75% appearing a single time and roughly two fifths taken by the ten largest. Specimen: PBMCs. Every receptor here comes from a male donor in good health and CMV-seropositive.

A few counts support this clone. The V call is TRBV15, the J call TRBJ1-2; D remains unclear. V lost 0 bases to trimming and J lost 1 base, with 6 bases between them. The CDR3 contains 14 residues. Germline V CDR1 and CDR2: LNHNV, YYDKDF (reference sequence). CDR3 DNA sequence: TGTGCCACCAGCAGAGATTCGTATAACTATGGCTACACCTTC. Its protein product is CATSRDSYNYGYTF.

For the CDR3, the DNA is TGTGCCAGCAGTTTCCAGGGCCCTGGAAACACCATATATTTT. This codes for CASSFQGPGNTIYF. V is TRBV27 and J is TRBJ1-3; D perhaps matches TRBD1 (5 bases). The CDR3 extends over 14 amino acids. Germline V lookup: CDR1 MNHEY, CDR2 SMNVEV (reference sequence). Trimming left V 3 bases short and J 2 bases short, with 8 bases between.

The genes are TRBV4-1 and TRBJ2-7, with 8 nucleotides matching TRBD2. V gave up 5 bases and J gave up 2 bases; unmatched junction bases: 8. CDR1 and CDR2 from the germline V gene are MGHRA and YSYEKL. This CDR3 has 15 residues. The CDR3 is CASSETQGLAYEQYF. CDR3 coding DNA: TGCGCCAGCAGCGAAACGCAGGGACTAGCCTACGAGCAGTACTTC.

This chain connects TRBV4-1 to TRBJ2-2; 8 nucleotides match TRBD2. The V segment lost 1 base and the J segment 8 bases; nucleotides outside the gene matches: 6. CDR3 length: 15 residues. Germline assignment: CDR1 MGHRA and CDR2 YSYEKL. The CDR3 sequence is CASSQVPSGRGELFF. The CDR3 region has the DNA TGCGCCAGCAGCCAAGTGCCTAGCGGGCGGGGGGAGCTGTTTTTT.

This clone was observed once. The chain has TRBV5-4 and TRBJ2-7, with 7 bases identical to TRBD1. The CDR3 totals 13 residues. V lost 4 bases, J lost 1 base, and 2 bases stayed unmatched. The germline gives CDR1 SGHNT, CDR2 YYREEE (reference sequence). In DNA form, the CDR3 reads TGTGCCAGCAGCCAGACAGGGTCCTACGAGCAGTACTTC. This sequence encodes CASSQTGSYEQYF.

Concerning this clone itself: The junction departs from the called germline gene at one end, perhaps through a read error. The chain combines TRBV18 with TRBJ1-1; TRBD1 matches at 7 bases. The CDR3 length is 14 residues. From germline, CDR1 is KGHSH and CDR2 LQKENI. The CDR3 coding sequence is TGTGCCAGCTCAAAAGGACAGGCGAACGCTGAAGCTTTCTTT. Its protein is CASSKGQANAEAFF.

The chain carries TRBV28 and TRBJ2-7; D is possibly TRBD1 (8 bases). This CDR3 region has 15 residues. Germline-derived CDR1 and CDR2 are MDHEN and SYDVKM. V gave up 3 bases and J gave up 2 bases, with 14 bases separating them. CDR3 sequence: CASSLGGTGAYEQYF. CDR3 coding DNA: TGTGCCAGCAGTTTGGGAGGGACAGGTGCCTACGAGCAGTACTTC. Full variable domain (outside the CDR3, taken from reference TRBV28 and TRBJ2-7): DVKVTQSSRYLVKRTGEKVFLECVQDMDHENMFWYRQDPGLGLRLIYFSYDVKMKEKGDIPEGYSVSREKKERFSLILESASTNQTSMYLCASSLGGTGAYEQYFGPGTRLTVT.

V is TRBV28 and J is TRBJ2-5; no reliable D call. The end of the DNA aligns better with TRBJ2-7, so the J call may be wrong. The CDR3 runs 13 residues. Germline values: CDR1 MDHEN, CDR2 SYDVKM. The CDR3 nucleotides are TGTGCCAGCAGAGCGCCTACCACCTACGAGCAGTACTTC. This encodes CASRAPTTYEQYF.

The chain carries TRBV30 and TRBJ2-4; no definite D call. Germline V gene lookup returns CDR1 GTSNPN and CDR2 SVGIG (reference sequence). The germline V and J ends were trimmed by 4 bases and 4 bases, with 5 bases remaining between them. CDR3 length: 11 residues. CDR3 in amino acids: CAWTSKNIQYF. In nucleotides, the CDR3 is TGTGCCTGGACCTCGAAAAACATTCAGTACTTC.

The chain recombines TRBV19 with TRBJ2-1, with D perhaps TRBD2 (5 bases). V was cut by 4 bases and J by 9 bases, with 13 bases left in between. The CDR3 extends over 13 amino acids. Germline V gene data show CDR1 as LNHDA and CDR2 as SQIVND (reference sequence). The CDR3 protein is CASSTFSRGEQFF. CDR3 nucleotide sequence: TGTGCCAGTAGTACCTTTTCCCGGGGTGAGCAGTTCTTC.

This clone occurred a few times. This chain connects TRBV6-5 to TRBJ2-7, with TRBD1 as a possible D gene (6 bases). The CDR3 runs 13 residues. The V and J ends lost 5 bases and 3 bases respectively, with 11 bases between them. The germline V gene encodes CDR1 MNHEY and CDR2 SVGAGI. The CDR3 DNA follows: TGTGCCAGCAGTCAGACAGGAAACTACGAGCAGTACTTC. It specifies CASSQTGNYEQYF.